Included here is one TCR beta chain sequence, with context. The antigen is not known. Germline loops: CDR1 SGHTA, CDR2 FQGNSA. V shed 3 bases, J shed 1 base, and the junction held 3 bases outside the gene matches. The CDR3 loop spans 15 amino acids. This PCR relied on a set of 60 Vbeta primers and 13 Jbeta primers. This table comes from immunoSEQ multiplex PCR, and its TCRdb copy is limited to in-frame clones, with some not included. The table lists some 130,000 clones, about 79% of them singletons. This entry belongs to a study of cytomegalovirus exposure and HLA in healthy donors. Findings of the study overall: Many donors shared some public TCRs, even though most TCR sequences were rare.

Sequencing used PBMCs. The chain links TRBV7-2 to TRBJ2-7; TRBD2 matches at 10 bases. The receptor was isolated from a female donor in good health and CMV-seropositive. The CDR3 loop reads CASSLLLAGSYEQYF. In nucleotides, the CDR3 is TGTGCCAGCAGCTTGTTACTAGCGGGGTCCTACGAGCAGTACTTC.